The 21 T cell receptor beta chains reported below all come from one sample, sequenced in a study of T cells after yellow fever vaccination (dated by TCRdb to between 2018 and 2021). Libraries came from 5' RACE. Reads for this sample came from an Illumina HiSeq 2500. TCRdb reran the public reads through fastp at Q25 and MiXCR, keeping productive beta chains. Duplicate CDR3 protein sequences are folded into a single record with the most common DNA and genes. The sample yields about 160,000 distinct CDR3 sequences; more than 5.5% were counted once. The ten biggest clones cover roughly 2.5% of the sample. The treatment or condition label on this specimen signifies: live attenuated yellow fever vaccine strain. Sequences were derived from CD4+ T cells sorted from PBMCs, sampled 5 to 6 days after the first yellow fever vaccination. These receptors all come from a man aged 18 to 35 who received the YFV17D yellow fever vaccine.

This clonotype was seen many times. The rearrangement uses TRBV9 and TRBJ2-3; 12 nucleotides agree with TRBD2. The germline V gene encodes CDR1 SGDLS and CDR2 YYNGEE. The CDR3 covers 16 residues. Trimming removed 4 bases from V and 3 bases from J; junction bases left unmatched: 6. CDR3 coding DNA: TGTGCCAGCAGCCCCCCTAGCGGGGGGGGGACAGATACGCAGTATTTT. This encodes CASSPPSGGGTDTQYF. Full variable domain (outside the CDR3, taken from reference TRBV9 and TRBJ2-3): DSGVTQTPKHLITATGQRVTLRCSPRSGDLSVYWYQQSLDQGLQFLIQYYNGEERAKGNILERFSAQQFPDLHSELNLSSLELGDSALYFCASSPPSGGGTDTQYFGPGTRLTVL.

The chain carries TRBV7-3 and TRBJ2-3; D is unclear. Germline loops: CDR1 SGHTA, CDR2 FQGTGA. The CDR3 sequence is 13 residues long. V was trimmed by 2 bases and J by 5 bases, leaving 8 bases between them. The CDR3 DNA is TGTGCCAGCAGCTTATTTAGCCTAGATACGCAGTATTTT. Residues: CASSLFSLDTQYF. Complete variable domain (other parts from reference TRBV7-3 and TRBJ2-3): GAGVSQTPSNKVTEKGKYVELRCDPISGHTALYWYRQSLGQGPEFLIYFQGTGAADDSGLPNDRFFAVRPEGSVSTLKIQRTERGDSAVYLCASSLFSLDTQYFGPGTRLTVL.

This clonotype appeared a few times. The V call is TRBV7-2, the J call TRBJ1-2; D perhaps matches TRBD1 (6 bases). Trimming took off 1 base at V and 4 bases at J, with 16 bases between the two ends. Germline V lookup: CDR1 SGHTA, CDR2 FQGNSA. CDR3 size: 16 residues. Written as DNA, the CDR3 is TGTGCCAGCAGCTTAGGGCAGGGCAGGGGAATCTATGGCTACACCTTC. This encodes CASSLGQGRGIYGYTF.

This clonotype was recorded many times. The chain carries TRBV24-1 and TRBJ2-7, with a weak D call TRBD1 (7 bases). V lost 7 bases and J 3 bases, leaving 15 bases between the germline ends. Germline loops: CDR1 KGHDR, CDR2 SFDVKD. The CDR3 totals 14 residues. CDR3: CATRSRGDLYEQYV. Here the CDR3 DNA reads TGTGCCACCAGGTCCAGGGGGGATCTCTACGAGCAGTACGTC.

The sample holds many counts of this clonotype. The genes are TRBV6-5 and TRBJ1-5, with TRBD1 as a possible D gene (5 bases). The V and J ends lost 6 bases and 7 bases respectively, with 19 bases between them. In germline, CDR1 is MNHEY, CDR2 SVGAGI. CDR3 length: 15 residues. As DNA, the CDR3 is TGTGCCAGCAGGACTGACAGACGATTTGCCCAGCCCCAGCATTTT. It translates to CASRTDRRFAQPQHF.

This clonotype was observed a few times. This rearrangement joins TRBV20-1 to TRBJ2-3; no clear D. This CDR3 comprises 13 residues. Looked up from germline, CDR1 is DFQATT and CDR2 is SNEGSKA (reference sequence). V was cut by 3 bases and J by 6 bases, with 13 bases left in between. CDR3: CSASGPNLDTQYF. The CDR3 coding sequence is TGCAGTGCTAGTGGCCCAAACCTTGATACGCAGTATTTT.

This clonotype appeared many times. The V call is TRBV18, the J call TRBJ2-3; D possibly uses TRBD1 or TRBD2 (6 bases each). CDR1 and CDR2 from the germline V gene are KGHSH and LQKENI. V lost 3 bases to trimming and J lost 4 bases, with 14 bases between them. This CDR3 region has 15 residues. The CDR3 region is CASSPMGGRADTQYF. The CDR3, as DNA: TGTGCCAGCTCACCCATGGGGGGCCGCGCAGATACGCAGTATTTT.

This clonotype was counted ten times or more. This chain links TRBV7-2 with TRBJ2-3, with D possibly being TRBD1 or TRBD2 (6 bases each). The CDR3 loop spans 15 amino acids. CDR1 is SGHTA and CDR2 is FQGNSA in the germline V gene. V lost 7 bases, J lost 4 bases, and 18 bases lay in between. CDR3 sequence reads: CASTSRGGSPDTQYF. The CDR3 nucleotides are TGTGCCAGCACCTCGCGAGGGGGGTCTCCAGATACGCAGTATTTT.

This clonotype occurred many times. This sequence joins TRBV11-2 and TRBJ1-1; D gene unclear. Germline assignment: CDR1 SGHAT and CDR2 FQNNGV. The CDR3 is made up of 13 amino acids. V lost 3 bases and J lost 5, with 10 bases in between. The CDR3 coding sequence is TGTGCCAGCAGCTTGAACGGGGAGACTGAAGCTTTCTTT. It encodes CASSLNGETEAFF.

Ten or more counts support this clonotype. The chain combines TRBV2 with TRBJ2-3, with a possible D match to TRBD1 (5 bases). The germline V and J ends were trimmed by 3 bases and 2 bases, with 9 bases remaining between them. The CDR3 is made up of 14 amino acids. In germline, CDR1 is SNHLY, CDR2 FYNNEI. CDR3 bases: TGTGCCAGCAGTGATGGGGCTCCCACAGATACGCAGTATTTT. Translating it yields CASSDGAPTDTQYF.

This clonotype showed up just a few times. The chain links TRBV2 to TRBJ2-7; tentative D call: TRBD2 (6 bases). Germline V gene data show CDR1 as SNHLY and CDR2 as FYNNEI. This CDR3 spans 13 amino acids. The V and J ends lost 8 bases and 5 bases respectively, with 16 bases between them. The CDR3, as DNA: TGTGCCAGCCGGCGTGCGGGGACGAACGAGCAGTACTTC. Translated: CASRRAGTNEQYF.

The chain employs TRBV5-8 and TRBJ2-7; TRBD1 agrees at 9 bases. V lost 2 bases, J lost 0 bases, and 9 bases stayed unmatched. Germline loops: CDR1 SGHTS, CDR2 YDEGEE. The CDR3 runs to 17 residues. This chain's CDR3 is CASSFAGTGKRSYEQYV. DNA of the CDR3: TGTGCCAGCAGCTTCGCCGGGACAGGGAAACGCTCCTACGAGCAGTACGTC.

This clonotype was counted ten times or more. This chain connects TRBV19 to TRBJ2-7, with a possible D match to TRBD1 (6 bases). The germline V and J ends were trimmed by 6 bases and 6 bases, with 18 bases remaining between them. The CDR3 has 14 amino acids. The germline V gene encodes CDR1 LNHDA and CDR2 SQIVND (reference sequence). CDR3 coding DNA: TGTGCCAGTAGCAGGGGTAGTTTAAGCCGCGAGCAGTACTTC. It translates to CASSRGSLSREQYF.

This chain uses TRBV6-1 with TRBJ2-7; no clear D. The CDR3 length is 15 residues. Trimming stripped 6 bases from V and 0 bases from J, with 15 bases between. Germline-derived CDR1 and CDR2 are MNHNS and SASEGT. The DNA of the CDR3 is TGTGCCAGCAGGAGAGAATCTGTGAGCTCCTACGAGCAGTACTTC. The encoded protein is CASRRESVSSYEQYF.

This clonotype has at least ten counts. As DNA, the CDR3 is TGTGCCAGCAGTTTACAAAACTATGGCTACACCTTC. Protein sequence: CASSLQNYGYTF. The chain recombines TRBV12-3 or TRBV12-4 with TRBJ1-2; D is uncertain. With 2 bases removed from V and 2 bases from J, the gap between germline ends came to 3 bases. This CDR3 is built from 12 residues.

Many counts were recorded for this clonotype. This chain joins TRBV10-1 and TRBJ2-7; 9 bases match TRBD1. Germline-derived CDR1 and CDR2 are WNHNN and SYGVQD (reference sequence). V gave up 9 bases and J gave up 5 bases; unmatched junction bases: 20. CDR3 length: 17 residues. CDR3 DNA sequence: TGCGCCAGAGAGGCGTTAACCGGGACAGGGCCCCTCCACGAGCAGTACTTC. It yields the protein CAREALTGTGPLHEQYF.

This clonotype was seen many times. V is TRBV5-1 and J is TRBJ2-1; 7 nucleotides match TRBD1. This CDR3 has 13 amino acids. CDR1 and CDR2 from the germline V gene are SGHRS and YFSETQ. J was trimmed by 10 bases and V by 2 bases; bases with no gene match: 6. Here the CDR3 reads CASSFYRGQEQFF. CDR3 DNA: TGCGCCAGCAGCTTTTACAGGGGTCAGGAGCAGTTCTTC.

This clonotype was observed a handful of times. The chain employs TRBV27 and TRBJ2-3; 8 bases fit TRBD2. The J segment lost 4 bases and the V segment lost 2 bases, leaving 8 bases of the junction unmatched. This CDR3 region has 16 residues. Germline V gives CDR1 MNHEY, CDR2 SMNVEV (reference sequence). The DNA of the CDR3 is TGTGCCAGCAGTTTACTCCGGGGGGGCCGGGCAGATACGCAGTATTTT. Translation: CASSLLRGGRADTQYF.

This clonotype was counted a few times. The chain joins TRBV7-9 to TRBJ1-2, with unresolved D. This CDR3 is built from 13 residues. CDR1 SEHNR and CDR2 FQNEAQ come from the germline V gene (reference sequence). V was cut by 6 bases and J by 0 bases, with 8 bases left in between. The CDR3, as DNA: TGTGCCAGCAGGGGCGGCTCTAACTATGGCTACACCTTC. Amino acids: CASRGGSNYGYTF.

Notes on this clonotype: This may be a read error, as it is one base from a much larger clone. The V call is TRBV21-1, the J call TRBJ2-7; the table's TRBD1 call for D was not verified on the DNA. TRBV21-1 is termed a pseudogene. This CDR3 contains 14 residues. CDR3: CASGPRKTGNEQHV. CDR3 sequence (DNA): TGTGCCAGCGGGCCCCGGAAAACAGGGAACGAGCAGCACGTC.

This clonotype turned up a few times. The chain links TRBV27 to TRBJ1-1; TRBD1 agrees at 11 bases. The CDR3 sequence is 17 residues long. V lost 2 bases, J lost 0 bases, and 5 bases stayed unmatched. Germline V gene sequence: CDR1 MNHEY, CDR2 SMNVEV (reference sequence). The CDR3 loop is CASSLGQGAGMNTEAFF. Here the CDR3 DNA reads TGTGCCAGCAGTTTAGGACAGGGGGCGGGAATGAACACTGAAGCTTTCTTT.